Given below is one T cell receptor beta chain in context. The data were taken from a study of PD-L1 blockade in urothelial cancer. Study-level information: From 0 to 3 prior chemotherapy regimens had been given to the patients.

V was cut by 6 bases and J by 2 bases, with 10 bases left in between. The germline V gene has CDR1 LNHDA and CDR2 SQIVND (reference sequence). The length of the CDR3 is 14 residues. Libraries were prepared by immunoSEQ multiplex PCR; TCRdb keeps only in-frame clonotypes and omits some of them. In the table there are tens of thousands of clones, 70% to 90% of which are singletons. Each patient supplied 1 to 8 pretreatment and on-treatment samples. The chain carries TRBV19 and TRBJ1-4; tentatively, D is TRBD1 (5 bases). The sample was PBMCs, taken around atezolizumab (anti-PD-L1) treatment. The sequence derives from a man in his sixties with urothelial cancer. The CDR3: CASRRGRTNEKLFF. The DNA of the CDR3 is TGTGCCAGTAGAAGGGGCCGTACTAATGAAAAACTGTTTTTT.